The 22 T cell receptor beta chains below come from one sample, sequenced in a study of shared clonotypes between healthy human individuals. The protocol was immunoSEQ multiplex PCR, while the TCRdb copy is restricted to in-frame clones and leaves out a portion. There are about 2.3 million clones in the sample; around 93% occur only once, and about 0.41% lies in the top ten. The sequencing sample was made of naive CD4+ T cells from PBMCs. This sample's subset: CD45RA+ positively selected. The source is a man aged 18 to 29 in good health. Some clones in this sample may be carry-over from other donors' samples.

The V gene is TRBV19, the J gene TRBJ2-3; D remains ambiguous. CDR1 and CDR2 (germline): LNHDA, SQIVND (reference sequence). This CDR3 contains 14 residues. V was clipped by 6 bases and J by 0 bases, with 10 bases between them. The CDR3 region has the DNA TGTGCCAGTAGACAATTAACTAGCACAGATACGCAGTATTTT. Its translation: CASRQLTSTDTQYF.

The chain combines TRBV19 with TRBJ1-2; no firm D call. Germline CDR1 and CDR2: LNHDA and SQIVND (reference sequence). The CDR3 consists of 14 residues. Deletions cut 5 bases from V and 6 bases from J, with 16 bases between. The CDR3 spells CASSVGSPADGYTF. CDR3 DNA sequence: TGTGCCAGTAGTGTTGGCAGCCCCGCCGATGGCTACACCTTC.

J is TRBJ2-7 and V is TRBV16; 9 bases match TRBD1. Germline loops: CDR1 KGHSY, CDR2 FQNENV. Trimming cost V 5 bases and J 1 base; bases outside gene matches: 9. This CDR3 has 16 amino acids. The CDR3 is CASSKTTGGRSYEQYF. For the CDR3, the DNA is TGTGCCAGCAGCAAAACAACAGGGGGCCGGTCCTACGAGCAGTACTTC.

The chain joins TRBV4-3 to TRBJ2-7; TRBD2 agrees at 8 bases. The CDR3 is 15 amino acids. Germline lookup yields CDR1 LGHNA and CDR2 YSLEER. J was trimmed by 2 bases and V by 1 base; bases with no gene match: 4. The chain's CDR3 is CASSQGREGPYEQYF. CDR3 DNA sequence: TGCGCCAGCAGCCAAGGCCGGGAGGGCCCCTACGAGCAGTACTTC.

V gene TRBV5-1 combines with J gene TRBJ2-5; tentatively, D is TRBD1 (5 bases). CDR1 is SGHRS, CDR2 YFSETQ, per germline. V lost 6 bases and J lost 5, with 14 bases in between. CDR3 size: 13 residues. The CDR3 DNA reads as TGCGCCAGCACATTAACAGGCGGCGAGACCCAGTACTTC. Its translation is CASTLTGGETQYF.

This chain links TRBV6-6 with TRBJ1-5; D not certain. The CDR3 runs to 15 residues. CDR1 is MNHNY, CDR2 SVGAGI, per germline (reference sequence). V was trimmed by 2 bases and J by 3 bases, leaving 11 bases between them. Written as DNA, the CDR3 is TGTGCCAGCAGTTACAGAGCTGACGCCAATCAGCCCCAGCATTTT. Translated, it gives CASSYRADANQPQHF.

The sample holds one count of this clone. The J gene is TRBJ2-5, the V gene TRBV9; a possible D gene is TRBD1 (6 bases). This CDR3 contains 15 residues. Germline-derived CDR1 and CDR2 are SGDLS and YYNGEE. V lost 3 bases and J lost 0, with 12 bases in between. The CDR3 is CASSGATGNQETQYF. The CDR3 DNA reads TGTGCCAGCAGCGGAGCGACAGGCAACCAAGAGACCCAGTACTTC.

V usage is TRBV27 and J usage is TRBJ1-4; perhaps TRBD1 as D (6 bases). Trimming left V 7 bases short and J 5 bases short, with 14 bases between. CDR3 length equals 14 residues. Germline V lookup: CDR1 MNHEY, CDR2 SMNVEV (reference sequence). The CDR3 loop reads CASIPGEGNEKLFF. CDR3 DNA sequence: TGTGCCAGCATCCCAGGGGAAGGAAATGAAAAACTGTTTTTT.

This clone showed up just once. The chain couples TRBV5-1 to TRBJ1-2; unclear D gene. The CDR3 spans 15 residues. In germline, CDR1 is SGHRS, CDR2 YFSETQ. Trimming left V 0 bases short and J 4 bases short, with 13 bases between. For the CDR3, the DNA is TGCGCCAGCAGCTTGGGGGTCCCCGACGTCTATGGCTACACCTTC. Encoded protein: CASSLGVPDVYGYTF.

The V call is TRBV28, the J call TRBJ2-5; 7 bases map to TRBD2. Germline loops: CDR1 MDHEN, CDR2 SYDVKM. The V segment lost 10 bases and the J segment 4 bases; nucleotides outside the gene matches: 12. CDR3 length: 14 residues. CDR3 sequence: CATLWGGRSETQYF. The DNA for the CDR3 is TGTGCCACCCTGTGGGGAGGGCGGTCAGAGACCCAGTACTTC. The complete variable domain, with remaining parts taken from reference TRBV28 and TRBJ2-5, reads DVKVTQSSRYLVKRTGEKVFLECVQDMDHENMFWYRQDPGLGLRLIYFSYDVKMKEKGDIPEGYSVSREKKERFSLILESASTNQTSMYLCATLWGGRSETQYFGPGTRLLVL.

The rearrangement uses TRBV19 and TRBJ1-2, with 7 nucleotides matching TRBD1. CDR3 size: 14 residues. The V and J ends lost 8 bases and 3 bases, in that order; junction bases with no gene match: 9. Germline-derived CDR1 and CDR2 are LNHDA and SQIVND (reference sequence). The chain's CDR3 is CASEEGGGYYGYTF. In nucleotides, the CDR3 is TGTGCCAGTGAGGAGGGAGGGGGCTACTATGGCTACACCTTC. The entire variable domain, with the rest obtained from reference TRBV19 and TRBJ1-2, is as follows: DGGITQSPKYLFRKEGQNVTLSCEQNLNHDAMYWYRQDPGQGLRLIYYSQIVNDFQKGDIAEGYSVSREKKESFPLTVTSAQKNPTAFYLCASEEGGGYYGYTFGSGTRLTVV.

The V and J genes are TRBV11-3 and TRBJ2-7; TRBD1 agrees at 7 bases. The junction had 3 bases not matched to a gene; V was cut back by 1 base and J by 3 bases. This CDR3 region has 14 residues. CDR1 and CDR2 from the germline V gene are SGHNT and YENEEA. The CDR3 region is CASSLGQGNYEQYF. The CDR3 DNA reads as TGTGCCAGCAGCTTAGGACAGGGTAACTACGAGCAGTACTTC.

The gene calls are TRBV10-3 and TRBJ1-1; D may be TRBD1 (6 bases). CDR3 length: 15 residues. Per the germline V gene, CDR1 is ENHRY and CDR2 is SYGVKD. V lost 6 bases and J lost 7, with 21 bases in between. The CDR3, as DNA: TGTGCCATCAGCGGGGGGCGGACGAGGTCAGGTGAAGCTTTCTTT. Its protein product is CAISGGRTRSGEAFF.

This clone was found once. The V and J genes are TRBV5-6 and TRBJ2-3; D is undetermined. V was trimmed by 0 bases and J by 6 bases, leaving 11 bases between them. Germline V gives CDR1 SGHDT, CDR2 YYEEEE. CDR3 length: 14 residues. CDR3 nucleotide sequence: TGTGCCAGCAGCTTGGCCGGGCGCCACGATACGCAGTATTTT. Translation gives CASSLAGRHDTQYF.

The CDR3 bases are TGTGCCAGCAGTGGGCCTGGGGCGGGAGGGGCCAAAAACATTCAGTACTTC. Translating it yields CASSGPGAGGAKNIQYF. The chain carries TRBV6-1 and TRBJ2-4; 9 nucleotides agree with TRBD2. The CDR3 sequence is 17 residues long. The germline gives CDR1 MNHNS, CDR2 SASEGT. The V segment lost 4 bases and the J segment 1 base; nucleotides outside the gene matches: 8.

The chain is built from TRBV19 and TRBJ1-2; 7 bases agree with TRBD1. Germline values: CDR1 LNHDA, CDR2 SQIVND (reference sequence). V dropped 5 bases and J dropped 3; count of bases not matched to a gene: 9. CDR3 length equals 15 residues. The CDR3 DNA sequence: TGTGCCAGTAGTGGATCGAGGGACAGCGACTATGGCTACACCTTC. Protein sequence: CASSGSRDSDYGYTF.

The chain has TRBV28 and TRBJ2-7; tentative D call: TRBD2 (6 bases). Trimming removed 6 bases from V and 6 bases from J, with 15 bases in between. This CDR3 spans 13 amino acids. Germline CDR1 MDHEN, CDR2 SYDVKM. CDR3 nucleotide sequence: TGTGCCAGCAGCTACTGGGGAGGTTCCGAGCAGTACTTC. Translation gives CASSYWGGSEQYF.

V is TRBV2 and J is TRBJ2-1; the D call may be TRBD1 or TRBD2 (5 bases each). Trimming removed 2 bases at V and 6 bases at J, with 11 bases between. The CDR3 spans 14 residues. Germline V gene sequence: CDR1 SNHLY, CDR2 FYNNEI. The chain's CDR3 is CASSEITRGNEQFF. CDR3 DNA sequence: TGTGCCAGCAGTGAAATTACTAGGGGCAATGAGCAGTTCTTC.

The chain joins TRBV7-8 to TRBJ2-2; TRBD1 aligns across 7 bases. Germline loops: CDR1 SGHVS, CDR2 FQNEAQ. The CDR3 runs 16 residues. The V segment lost 3 bases and the J segment 4 bases; nucleotides outside the gene matches: 8. This CDR3 reads CASSLGQGVGTGELFF. DNA of the CDR3: TGTGCCAGCAGCTTGGGTCAGGGGGTTGGCACCGGGGAGCTGTTTTTT.

The rearrangement uses TRBV5-6 and TRBJ2-3, with 9 bases identical to TRBD2. CDR3 length: 15 amino acids. V lost 3 bases to trimming and J lost 4 bases; unmatched junction nucleotides: 6. Germline V CDR1 and CDR2: SGHDT, YYEEEE. In nucleotides, the CDR3 is TGTGCCAGCAGCTACTGGACTAGCGCGGCAGATACGCAGTATTTT. Translating gives CASSYWTSAADTQYF.

V is TRBV28 and J is TRBJ1-6; D gene unclear. V lost 3 bases, J lost 10 bases, and 7 bases lay in between. The CDR3 has 12 amino acids. Per germline, CDR1 MDHEN and CDR2 SYDVKM. The CDR3 spells CASSFTGSPLHF. The DNA of the CDR3 is TGTGCCAGCAGTTTTACGGGATCACCCCTCCACTTT. Based on the CDR3 plus reference TRBV28 and TRBJ1-6, the full variable domain is DVKVTQSSRYLVKRTGEKVFLECVQDMDHENMFWYRQDPGLGLRLIYFSYDVKMKEKGDIPEGYSVSREKKERFSLILESASTNQTSMYLCASSFTGSPLHFGNGTRLTVT.

The chain couples TRBV6-1 to TRBJ2-1; D gene ambiguous. The CDR3 is 12 residues long. The germline V gene encodes CDR1 MNHNS and CDR2 SASEGT. The V end was cut by 5 bases, the J end by 4 bases, with 6 bases between. The CDR3 loop reads CASSLQYNEQFF. As DNA, the CDR3 is TGTGCCAGCAGTCTACAGTACAATGAGCAGTTCTTC.